Given below is one T cell receptor beta chain in context. The antigen remains undetermined. 13 Jbeta primers and 60 Vbeta primers were used for the PCR. TCRdb's copy holds only in-frame clones and misses some; the assay was immunoSEQ multiplex PCR. The sample contains about 150,000 clones, 80% of which appear only once. V shed 0 bases and J 10 bases; nucleotides not matched to a gene: 10. Germline V CDR1 and CDR2: MGHRA, YSYEKL. The CDR3 has 16 residues. These data belong to a study of cytomegalovirus exposure and HLA in healthy donors. Study summary: Caucasian-associated ancestry cluster membership applied to 75% to 85% of some 400 genotyped donors. General study findings and limits: A missense DCLRE1C variant was associated with V- and J-gene trimming of TCR beta chains in a later analysis, and an independent cohort replicated the association. The study carried out a later analysis of TCR beta sequences. It associated 15,000 to 20,000 of them with specific HLA alleles at a false discovery rate of 0.05.

The chain carries TRBV4-1 and TRBJ2-1; 9 bases map to TRBD2. The sample comprised PBMCs. This receptor was taken from a woman in her forties in good health and CMV-seropositive. The CDR3 DNA reads TGCGCCAGCAGCCAAGAAGCGGCTAGCGGGATCCGGGAGCAGTTCTTC. As protein: CASSQEAASGIREQFF.